These 2 T cell receptor beta chains originate from one sample sequenced in a study of cytomegalovirus exposure and HLA in healthy donors. The primer mix had 60 Vbeta and 13 Jbeta primers. Only in-frame clones appear in the TCRdb table, and some are missing; sequencing was by immunoSEQ multiplex PCR. The sample consists of 150,000 to 170,000 clones, around 75% of them appearing once. Sequenced material: PBMCs. The receptors stem from a man aged 25-45 years in good health and CMV-seropositive.

The chain couples TRBV11-2 to TRBJ1-6; D possibly corresponds to TRBD1 (5 bases). V lost 3 bases and J lost 8, with 11 bases in between. CDR3 length: 14 amino acids. Germline loops: CDR1 SGHAT, CDR2 FQNNGV. The CDR3 nucleotides are TGTGCCAGCAGCTTTAAGGGGTTTGATTCACCCCTCCACTTT. Translated: CASSFKGFDSPLHF.

The chain employs TRBV12-5 and TRBJ2-3, with 9 bases matching TRBD2. The CDR3 totals 14 residues. Unmatched junction bases numbered 5, after V lost 7 bases and J lost 3 bases. Germline V gene sequence: CDR1 LGHNT, CDR2 FRNRAP. Here the CDR3 DNA reads TGTGCTAGTGAGAGGCTAGCGGGGACAGATACGCAGTATTTT. It encodes CASERLAGTDTQYF. Looking up the rest from reference TRBV12-5 and TRBJ2-3 gives the full variable domain: DARVTQTPRHKVTEMGQEVTMRCQPILGHNTVFWYRQTMMQGLELLAYFRNRAPLDDSGMPKDRFSAEMPDATLATLKIQPSEPRDSAVYFCASERLAGTDTQYFGPGTRLTVL.